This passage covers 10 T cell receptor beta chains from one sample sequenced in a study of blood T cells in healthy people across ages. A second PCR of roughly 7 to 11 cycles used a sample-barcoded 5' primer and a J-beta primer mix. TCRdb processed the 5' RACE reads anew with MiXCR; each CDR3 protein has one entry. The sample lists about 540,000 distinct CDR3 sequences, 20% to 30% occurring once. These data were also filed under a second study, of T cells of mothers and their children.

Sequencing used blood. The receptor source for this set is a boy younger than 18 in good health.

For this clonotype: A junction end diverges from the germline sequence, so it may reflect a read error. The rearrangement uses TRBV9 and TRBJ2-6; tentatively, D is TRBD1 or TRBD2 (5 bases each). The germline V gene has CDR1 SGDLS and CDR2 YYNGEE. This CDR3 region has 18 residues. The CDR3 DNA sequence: TGTGCCAGCAGCGTAGCTCCGGGACGTCGGGACGGGGCCAACGCCCTGACTTTC. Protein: CASSVAPGRRDGANALTF. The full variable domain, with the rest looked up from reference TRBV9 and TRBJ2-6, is DSGVTQTPKHLITATGQRVTLRCSPRSGDLSVYWYQQSLDQGLQFLIQYYNGEERAKGNILERFSAQQFPDLHSELNLSSLELGDSALYFCASSVAPGRRDGANALTFGAGSRLTVL.

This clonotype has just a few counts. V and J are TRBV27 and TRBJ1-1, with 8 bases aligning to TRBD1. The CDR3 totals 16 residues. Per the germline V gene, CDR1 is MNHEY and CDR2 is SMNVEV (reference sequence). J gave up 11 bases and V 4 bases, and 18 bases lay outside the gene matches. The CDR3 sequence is CASSYHLMDRVRGAFF. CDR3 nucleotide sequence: TGTGCCAGCAGTTACCACCTTATGGACAGGGTAAGAGGGGCTTTCTTT.

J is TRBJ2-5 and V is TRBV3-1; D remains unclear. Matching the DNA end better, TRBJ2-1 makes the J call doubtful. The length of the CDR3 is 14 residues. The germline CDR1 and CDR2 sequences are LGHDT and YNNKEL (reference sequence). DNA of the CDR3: TGTGCCAGCAGCCAAGAGGAGTGGGATTATGAGCAGTTCTTC. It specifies CASSQEEWDYEQFF.

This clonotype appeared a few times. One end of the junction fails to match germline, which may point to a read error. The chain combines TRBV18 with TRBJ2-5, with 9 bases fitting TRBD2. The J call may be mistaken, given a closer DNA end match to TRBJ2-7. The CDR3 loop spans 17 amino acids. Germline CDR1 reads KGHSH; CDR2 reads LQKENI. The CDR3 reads CASSPPGRGLASSEQYF. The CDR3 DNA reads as TGTGCCAGCTCACCACCGGGTAGGGGACTAGCATCCTCCGAGCAGTACTTC.

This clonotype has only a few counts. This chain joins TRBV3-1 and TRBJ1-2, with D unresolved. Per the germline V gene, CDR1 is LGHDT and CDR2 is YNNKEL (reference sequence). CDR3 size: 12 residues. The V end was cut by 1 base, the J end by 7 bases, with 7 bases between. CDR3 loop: CASSQVQAGYTF. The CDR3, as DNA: TGTGCCAGCAGCCAAGTTCAGGCTGGCTACACCTTC.

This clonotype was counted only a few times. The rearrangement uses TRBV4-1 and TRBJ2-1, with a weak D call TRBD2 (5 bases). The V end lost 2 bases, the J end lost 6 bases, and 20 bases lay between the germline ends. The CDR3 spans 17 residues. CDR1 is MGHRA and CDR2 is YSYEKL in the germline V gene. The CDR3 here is CASSQFFGPGRGNEQFF. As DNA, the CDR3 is TGCGCCAGCAGCCAATTCTTTGGACCCGGTCGGGGCAATGAGCAGTTCTTC.

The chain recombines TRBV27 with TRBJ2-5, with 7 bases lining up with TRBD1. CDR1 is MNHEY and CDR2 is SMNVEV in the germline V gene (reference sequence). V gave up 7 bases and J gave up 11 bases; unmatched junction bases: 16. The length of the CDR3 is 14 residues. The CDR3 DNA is TGTGCCAGCACCCGTGACAGGGCTTCCTTGAGGCAGTACTTC. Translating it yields CASTRDRASLRQYF.

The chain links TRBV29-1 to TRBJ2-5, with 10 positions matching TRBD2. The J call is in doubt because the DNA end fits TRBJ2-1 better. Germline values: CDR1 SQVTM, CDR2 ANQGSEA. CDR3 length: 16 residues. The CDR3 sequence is CSVEVFPTSGDYEQFF. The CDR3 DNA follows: TGCAGCGTTGAAGTGTTCCCAACTAGCGGGGATTATGAGCAGTTCTTC.

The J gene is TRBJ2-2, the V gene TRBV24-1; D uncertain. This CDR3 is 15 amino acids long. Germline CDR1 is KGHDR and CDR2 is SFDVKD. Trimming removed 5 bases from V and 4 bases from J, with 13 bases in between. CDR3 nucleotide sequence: TGTGCCACCAGTGGATACCGGACCCCCACCGGGGAGCTGTTTTTT. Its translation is CATSGYRTPTGELFF.

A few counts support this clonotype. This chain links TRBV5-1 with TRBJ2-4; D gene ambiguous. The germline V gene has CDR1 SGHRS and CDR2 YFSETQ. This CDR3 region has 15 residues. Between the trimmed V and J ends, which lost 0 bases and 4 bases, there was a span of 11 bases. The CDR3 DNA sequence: TGCGCCAGCAGCTTGGTTGGGATTGCAAAAAACATTCAGTACTTC. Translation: CASSLVGIAKNIQYF.